The entry below gives a single T cell receptor (beta chain) sequence along with its context. No cognate antigen has been identified for it. Base qualities are not recorded, but no much larger clone differs from it by a single base. In the germline V gene, CDR1 corresponds to SGHRS and CDR2 to YFSETQ. The CDR3 measures 14 amino acids from cysteine to phenylalanine. Here the CDR3 DNA is all that survives: 42 bases in frame from base 1. The germline V and J ends show losses of 4 bases and 5 bases respectively, and no gene match explains 8 bases of the junction. These data originate in a study of OX40 agonist ivuxolimab in advanced cancers. A note on the overall study: Ivuxolimab was an agonistic, fully human IgG2 monoclonal antibody directed against OX40 (CD134), a costimulatory receptor. Intravenous ivuxolimab was administered to patients every 2 weeks at six dose levels: 0.01, 0.1, 0.3, 1.5, 3 and 10 mg/kg. Among the roughly 50 dose-escalation patients, 19 had hepatocellular carcinoma, roughly 15 melanoma, 9 renal cell carcinoma and 9 head and neck cancer. The dose-escalation cohort was almost 85% male with a mean age of around 62 years, ranging from about 20 to 85. Patients were allowed to have had prior anti-PD-1, anti-PD-L1 or anti-CTLA-4 therapy, and less than 45% of the dose-escalation patients had previously received checkpoint inhibitors. Partial responses were achieved by three dose-escalation patients, of whom one had hepatocellular carcinoma and two had cutaneous melanoma. Peripheral TCRbeta sequencing was intended to test whether TCR sequence diversity was altered and clonal T-cell expansion was caused by ivuxolimab. The paper reports the monotherapy dose-escalation portion (N of about 50 patients) of the phase I ivuxolimab trial. Results the study describes overall, beyond this receptor: In the 0.1-3.0 mg/kg groups, partial responders had among the lowest normalized peripheral clonal expansion, particularly in CD8+ T cells. After ivuxolimab, CD8+ T cells had more expanded clones than CD4+ T cells on average. Clonal expansion of both CD4+ and CD8+ blood T cells was observed from baseline to week 6 at doses 0.1 to 3.0 mg/kg. Which antigens the clonally expanded peripheral T cells were specific for was not determined. Low levels of normalized T-cell clonal expansion were also shown by some nonresponding patients.

For sequencing of the TCRbeta CDR3 region, genomic DNA was extracted from the sorted cells. TCRbeta CDR3 regions were sequenced using the immunoSEQ Assay. The table comes from immuneACCESS by way of TCRdb, which keeps in-frame sequences with V and J called. Part of the clones is missing from these tables; in studies checked, under half for an unresolved V gene and the rest for unknown reasons. Within this sample are 57,000 or so clones, with roughly 86% of them counted one time only. The ten largest make up roughly 1.1% of the sample. Patients with a history of autoimmune disease or receiving systemic immunosuppression were excluded from the trial. Peripheral blood for TCR sequencing was collected from all dose cohorts at baseline, on cycle 4 day 1, and on cycle 7 day 1. Samples were obtained from an open-label, multicenter, first-in-human phase I dose-escalation trial of ivuxolimab. Adults with locally advanced or metastatic melanoma, renal cell carcinoma, hepatocellular carcinoma or head and neck squamous cell carcinoma were enrolled in the trial. Before TCR sequencing, CD4+ T cells and CD8+ T cells from peripheral blood were sorted into separate populations.

The specimen comprised CD4+ or CD8+ T cells sorted from blood, sampled in a trial of the OX40 agonist ivuxolimab. This TCR was recovered from an adult with an advanced solid tumor such as melanoma, head and neck, liver or kidney cancer. Rearrangement joined TRBV5-1 to TRBJ2-7; a stretch of 8 junction bases matches TRBD1. The encoded CDR3 is CASSLGQAQDEQYF. DNA sequence: TGCGCCAGCAGCCTGGGACAGGCCCAGGACGAGCAGTACTTC.